This entry is about one T cell receptor beta chain. There is no known antigen for this receptor. No clone much larger than this one lies a single base away; base qualities are absent. The data were obtained in a study of blood T cells in healthy people across ages (dated by TCRdb to the mid-2010s). Notes on the research overall: In model experiments, roughly one uniquely barcoded TCR beta cDNA molecule per two T cells was captured by template switching. Age-related changes in TCR beta repertoire diversity were measured in the study by deep sequencing normalized with unique cDNA molecular identifiers. The donors were split into four age groups: young (average 16 years), middle-aged (39), aged (roughly 60) and long-lived (roughly 80). To avoid experimental bias, donors of different ages were distributed randomly across sequencing lanes. Two additional independent replicas of 1 million unique cDNA reads from the same blood draw were analyzed for two donors (one aged 18 to 30 and one aged 80 or older).

The donors were 40 or so Caucasian individuals from Russia, aged roughly 6 to 100 years, who were systemically healthy. Around 10 milliliters of peripheral blood were collected from each donor into EDTA-treated Vacutainer tubes. Ficoll-Paque density-gradient centrifugation was used to isolate PBMCs, with at least 6 million per sample. Total RNA, at least 6 micrograms per sample, was extracted from PBMCs with Trizol reagent. For every donor, flow cytometry on a PBMC aliquot measured the percentage of naive CD45RAhigh/CD27high T cells. The study at large found these results: Total diversity estimates from one million sequenced T cells were considered lower bounds and underestimates. As age increased, observed TCR beta diversity per million T cells dropped in a roughly linear way, and a significant reduction was already evident by age about 40. Compared with the aged group, the long-lived group had more naive CD4+ T cells, fewer expanded clones and increased TCR diversity, suggesting age selection. A strong correlation was found between observed TCR beta diversity and the percentage of naive T cells measured by flow cytometry. Because the CMV infection status of the donors was unknown, age-related changes in expanded clonotypes may potentially have been confounded. Bulk unsorted PBMC profiling prevented conclusive comparison of naive and antigen-experienced compartments.

Libraries were constructed by 5' RACE. The reads were generated on an Illumina HiSeq 2500. A second PCR of roughly 6 to 12 cycles was run with a J-beta primer mix and a sample-barcoded 5' primer. A unique molecular identifier was introduced onto each TCR beta cDNA molecule by a template-switch 5' adaptor carrying 12 random nucleotides. Each sample yielded at least 2.5 million CDR3-containing paired-end reads. All of the RNA was converted into first-strand cDNA using the Mint cDNA synthesis kit, with a TRBC-specific oligonucleotide serving as the primer. All cDNA was treated with uracil-DNA glycosylase and then went through a first 18-cycle PCR with the universal primers M1SS and BC2_uni_R. For the original study's pipeline: For normalization, 1 million high-quality reads were randomly selected from each sample, with every read carrying a distinct molecular identifier. Instead of being binned into consensus sequences, reads with shared molecular identifiers were discarded. CDR3 identification, clonotype clustering and error correction used MiTCR with a Q25 quality threshold and the strictest error-elimination algorithm. A nonparametric unseen species model using Euler transformation provided a lower-bound estimate of total TCR beta diversity. TCRdb reprocessed the public reads (quality trimming at Q25 with fastp, clone calling with MiXCR) and kept in-frame beta chains. Merged by CDR3 protein, the rows form single entries marked with the most common genes and DNA. The V and J calls reflect TCRdb's pipeline rather than the authors' work. This sample is represented by roughly 800,000 distinct CDR3 sequences; about three fifths of them were singletons. 22% of the sample belongs to the ten largest clones.

Sequences were obtained from blood. The receptor was derived from a man aged 30 to 39 in good health.

In nucleotide form, the sequence is TGCAGCGTTGAAAGCCCGCAGGCAGAAGAGACCCAGTACTTC. Its protein reads: CSVESPQAEETQYF. The sequence links TRBV29-1 to TRBJ2-5, with no D gene named confidently. At the junction V is shortened by 2 bases and J by 3 bases, with 13 bases in between. CDR1 SQVTM and CDR2 ANQGSEA are derived from the germline V gene. From its cysteine to its phenylalanine, the CDR3 spans 14 amino acids. The CDR3 DNA has 42 bases and is translated from base 1.